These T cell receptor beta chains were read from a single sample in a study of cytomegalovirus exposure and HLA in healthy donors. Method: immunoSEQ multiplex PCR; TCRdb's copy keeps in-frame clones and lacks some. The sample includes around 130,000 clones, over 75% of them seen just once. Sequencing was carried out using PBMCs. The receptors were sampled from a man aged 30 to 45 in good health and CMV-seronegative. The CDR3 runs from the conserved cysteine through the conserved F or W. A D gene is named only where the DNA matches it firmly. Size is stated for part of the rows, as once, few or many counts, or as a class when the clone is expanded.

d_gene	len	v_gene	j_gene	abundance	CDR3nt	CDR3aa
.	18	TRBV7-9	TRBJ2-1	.	TGTGCCAGCAGCTTAGCGTCATTCACCGGACATTTAACCGGTGAGCAGTTCTTC	CASSLASFTGHLTGEQFF
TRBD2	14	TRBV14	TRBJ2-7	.	TGTGCCAGCAGCCAGACCGCGGGGGTTGACGAGCAGTACTTC	CASSQTAGVDEQYF
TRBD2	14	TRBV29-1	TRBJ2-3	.	TGCAGCGCGGGGACTAGCGGTAGCACAGATACGCAGTATTTT	CSAGTSGSTDTQYF
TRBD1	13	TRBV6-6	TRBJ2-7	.	TGTGCCAGCAGCTTTGGGACAGCCTACGAGCAGTACTTC	CASSFGTAYEQYF
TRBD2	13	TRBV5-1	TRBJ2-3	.	TGCGCCACCTCTCCGATAGCGGGGGATACGCAGTATTTT	CATSPIAGDTQYF
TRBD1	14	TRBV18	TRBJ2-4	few	TGTGCCAGCTCGTACTCAACAGGGGCAAACATTCAGTACTTC	CASSYSTGANIQYF
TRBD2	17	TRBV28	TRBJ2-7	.	TGTGCCAGCAGTTTAGAATGGGCTAGCGGGGGAACCTACGAGCAGTACTTC	CASSLEWASGGTYEQYF
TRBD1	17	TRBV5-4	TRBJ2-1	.	TGTGCCAGCAGCTCCGGGACAGGGGGGATCTCCTACAATGAGCAGTTCTTC	CASSSGTGGISYNEQFF
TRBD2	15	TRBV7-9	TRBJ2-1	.	TGTGCCAGCAGCGGTAGCGGGGACTCCTACAATGAGCAGTTCTTC	CASSGSGDSYNEQFF
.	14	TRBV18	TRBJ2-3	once	TGTGCCAGCTCACCACCCGTTCGCACAGATACGCAGTATTTT	CASSPPVRTDTQYF
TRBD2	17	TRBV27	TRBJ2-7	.	TGTGCCAGCAGTCCCGGACTAGCGGGAGCCTCGTCCTACGAGCAGTACTTC	CASSPGLAGASSYEQYF
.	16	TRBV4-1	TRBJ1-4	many	TGCGCCAGCAGCCAAGAACTACAGGGTATTAATGAAAAACTGTTTTTT	CASSQELQGINEKLFF
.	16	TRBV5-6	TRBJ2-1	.	TGTGCCAGCAGCCCCTTTCAGGGGCGGTTTCGGGGTGAGCAGTTCTTC	CASSPFQGRFRGEQFF
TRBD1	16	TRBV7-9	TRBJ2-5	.	TGTGCCAGCAGCCTCCAGTCGGCAGGGGGCGCCGAGACCCAGTACTTC	CASSLQSAGGAETQYF
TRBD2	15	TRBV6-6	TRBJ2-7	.	TGTGCCAGCAGTTACCCCGGACTAGCGGGGGTCGAGCAGTACTTC	CASSYPGLAGVEQYF
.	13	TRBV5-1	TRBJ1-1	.	TGCGCCAGCAGCTTGGAAGTTTCGGGAGAAGCTTTCTTT	CASSLEVSGEAFF
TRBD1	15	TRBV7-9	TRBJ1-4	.	TGTGCCAGCAGCCCCGGGACAGGGTCAAAAGAAAAACTGTTTTTT	CASSPGTGSKEKLFF
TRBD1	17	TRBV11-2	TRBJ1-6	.	TGTGCCAGCAGCGCCGAGGAGGGGGCCCGTTATAATTCACCCCTCCACTTT	CASSAEEGARYNSPLHF
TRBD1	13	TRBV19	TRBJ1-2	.	TGTGCCAGTAGTATACGACAGGGGTGGGGCTACACCTTC	CASSIRQGWGYTF
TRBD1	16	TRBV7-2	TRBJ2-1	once	TGTGCCAGCAGCCCAAAAGTGGTACAGGGGGACTATGAGCAGTTCTTC	CASSPKVVQGDYEQFF
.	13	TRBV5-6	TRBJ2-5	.	TGTGCCAGCAGCTTCGGACATTCAGAGACCCAGTACTTC	CASSFGHSETQYF
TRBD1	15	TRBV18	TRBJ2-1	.	TGTGCCAGCTCATCCGACAGGGGGCAATGGAATGAGCAGTTCTTC	CASSSDRGQWNEQFF
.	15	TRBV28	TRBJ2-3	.	TGTGCCAGCAGTTTGGCGGGGGCGGCACGAGATACGCAGTATTTT	CASSLAGAARDTQYF
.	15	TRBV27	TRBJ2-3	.	TGTGCCAGCAGTTTAAACCCCCTAAGCACAGATACGCAGTATTTT	CASSLNPLSTDTQYF
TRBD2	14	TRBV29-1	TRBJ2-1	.	TGCAGCGTTGGAAAGGCGGGCGGGAGTAATGAGCAGTTCTTC	CSVGKAGGSNEQFF
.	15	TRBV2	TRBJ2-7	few	TGTGCCAGCAGTCCTCAGGGATTTCAGGGCTACGAGCAGTACTTC	CASSPQGFQGYEQYF
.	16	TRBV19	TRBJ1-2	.	TGTGCCAGTTCTCACTACGGACAGAGTACTAACTATGGCTACACCTTC	CASSHYGQSTNYGYTF
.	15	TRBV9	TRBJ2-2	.	TGTGCCAGCAGCGTGCTAACCGCGAACACCGGGGAGCTGTTTTTT	CASSVLTANTGELFF
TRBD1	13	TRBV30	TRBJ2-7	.	TGTGCCTGGACTGGGACAGGGGTCGGAGAGCAGTACTTC	CAWTGTGVGEQYF